This TCR beta chain originates from a study of blood T cell repertoires in COVID-19. In the study overall: COVID-19 samples, acute and convalescent, were from the United States, Italy and Spain. Sources were T cells, B-cell-depleted T cells, or PBMCs; the material itself was cDNA or gDNA.

Original methodology: Cell counts per sample came from amplifying reference gene primers. Repertoires were generated with immunoSEQ multiplex PCR, while TCRdb's copy carries only in-frame clones and drops some. The V and J calls and clone size come from that table; D and trimming were worked out from the DNA. Of 80,000 to 100,000 clones in the sample, about 85% are singletons; the top ten hold over 2.5%. The CDR3 runs to 17 residues. Trimming cost V 1 base and J 0 bases, with 13 bases left between them. Germline lookup yields CDR1 SGHTA and CDR2 FQGNSA. Source material: peripheral blood. This receptor was identified in a woman aged 50 to 60 with active or convalescent COVID-19. This chain links TRBV7-2 with TRBJ1-5; a weak D match, TRBD1 (6 bases). The DNA for the CDR3 is TGTGCCAGCAGCTTAGTTGGTGGACAGATTAGCAATCAGCCCCAGCATTTT. Its protein is CASSLVGGQISNQPQHF.